This TCR beta chain was found in a study of response to subunit inactivated influenza vaccine. General study results and limits: Few additional T cells are recruited per seasonal influenza vaccination, authors suggested.

TCRdb re-called the RT-PCR reads through MiXCR, storing one row per CDR3 protein. The data show around 760,000 distinct CDR3 sequences, 14% seen once. This clonotype has just a few counts. Its antigen is as yet unknown. The sequence was collected from a man between 45 and 60 years old who received an inactivated influenza vaccine. The sample in question was PBMCs from blood, obtained around two weeks before vaccination.

Here the CDR3 DNA reads TGTGCCATCAGACGGGGGGACGCCGATACGCAGTATTTT. As protein: CAIRRGDADTQYF. The chain joins TRBV10-3 to TRBJ2-3; TRBD2 agrees at 7 bases. Germline lookup yields CDR1 ENHRY and CDR2 SYGVKD. The length of the CDR3 is 13 residues. V shed 6 bases and J 6 bases; nucleotides not matched to a gene: 6.